These T cell receptor beta chains were read from a single sample in a study of human T cells and chemical hapten exposure. One entry per CDR3 protein, called by TCRdb with MiXCR from the RACE reads. The sample lists approximately 110,000 distinct CDR3 sequences, about 34% occurring once. Specimen: whole blood, collected in connection with sensitization to the hapten diphenylcyclopropenone (DPC). The origin of the receptors is a man between 35 and 55 years old with alopecia areata. Some clones in this sample may be carry-over from other donors' samples. Each CDR3 is given with its conserved first and last residue. The D gene is left open where the match is weak. The size of a clone is reported for some rows only, either as once, few or many, or as a class for expanded clones.

CDR3: CASSRWGQGGDTQYF
J: TRBJ2-3
D: TRBD1
V: TRBV27
size: NA

CDR3: CASSLLGGPSNEQFF
J: TRBJ2-1
D: TRBD2
V: TRBV27
size: few

CDR3: CASSQDLITRDSMKKLFF
J: TRBJ1-4
D: TRBD1
V: TRBV14
size: NA

CDR3: CASSYPRDRGLANTGELFF
J: TRBJ2-2
D: TRBD1
V: TRBV12-3/TRBV12-4
size: NA

CDR3: CASSPEFNEKLFF
J: TRBJ1-4
D: NA
V: TRBV25-1
size: NA

CDR3: CASSRYGDPSYEQYF
J: TRBJ2-7
D: NA
V: TRBV28
size: few

CDR3: CAISENSGANVLTF
J: TRBJ2-6
D: NA
V: TRBV10-3
size: few

CDR3: CASSFPPRGQGSPLHF
J: TRBJ1-6
D: TRBD1
V: TRBV28
size: NA

CDR3: CASTYPGGSANEQFF
J: TRBJ2-1
D: TRBD1
V: TRBV12-3/TRBV12-4
size: NA

CDR3: CASSLTGVASPLHF
J: TRBJ1-6
D: TRBD1
V: TRBV6-6
size: NA

CDR3: CASSQGDCLYEQYF
J: TRBJ2-7
D: NA
V: TRBV14
size: few

CDR3: CASSQALASPKNIQYF
J: TRBJ2-4
D: NA
V: TRBV7-8
size: NA

CDR3: CASSLGMEETQYF
J: TRBJ2-5
D: NA
V: TRBV7-2
size: NA

CDR3: CASSLVTAGQETQYF
J: TRBJ2-5
D: NA
V: TRBV5-1
size: few

CDR3: CASSPKQENTEAFF
J: TRBJ1-1
D: NA
V: TRBV7-7
size: NA

CDR3: CATRGNSGPSNEQFF
J: TRBJ2-1
D: NA
V: TRBV24-1
size: NA

CDR3: CSASRGGPGNEQFF
J: TRBJ2-1
D: TRBD2
V: TRBV20-1
size: NA

CDR3: CASSLMTGASSTDTQYF
J: TRBJ2-3
D: NA
V: TRBV14
size: NA

CDR3: CASSPRAGASDLNTGELFF
J: TRBJ2-2
D: NA
V: TRBV18
size: few

CDR3: CSASHIRDSSYEQYF
J: TRBJ2-7
D: TRBD1
V: TRBV20-1
size: NA

CDR3: CSARAHKTSGTYEQYF
J: TRBJ2-7
D: TRBD2
V: TRBV20-1
size: NA

CDR3: CASSYSTWGAGGFF
J: TRBJ1-1
D: TRBD1
V: TRBV6-5
size: NA

CDR3: CSATGLNPGTSGRDPNFREDEQYF
J: TRBJ2-7
D: TRBD2
V: TRBV20-1
size: NA

CDR3: CASSASPRSYEQYF
J: TRBJ2-7
D: NA
V: TRBV28
size: NA

CDR3: CASSLVSGTSGIVTQYF
J: TRBJ2-5
D: TRBD2
V: TRBV7-2
size: NA

CDR3: CASSLLAGSSTDTQYF
J: TRBJ2-3
D: TRBD2
V: TRBV19
size: NA

CDR3: CSASFHLAGDQETQYF
J: TRBJ2-5
D: TRBD2
V: TRBV20-1
size: NA

CDR3: CASANRGQEEKLFF
J: TRBJ1-4
D: TRBD1
V: TRBV18
size: NA

CDR3: CASGPGRGMQFF
J: TRBJ2-1
D: NA
V: TRBV12-5
size: few

CDR3: CASSSPGQLGYEKLFF
J: TRBJ1-4
D: NA
V: TRBV7-9
size: NA

CDR3: CATSRGGIKNIQYF
J: TRBJ2-4
D: NA
V: TRBV15
size: NA

CDR3: CASSLGRRHAFFTF
J: TRBJ1-1
D: NA
V: TRBV7-2
size: NA

CDR3: CASSVSTGTYNSPLHF
J: TRBJ1-6
D: TRBD1
V: TRBV7-8
size: NA

CDR3: CASSAQTGFVEAFF
J: TRBJ1-1
D: NA
V: TRBV4-3
size: NA

CDR3: CASSSTTGLYNEQFF
J: TRBJ2-1
D: TRBD1
V: TRBV7-3
size: NA

CDR3: CASSPHRGVSYGYTF
J: TRBJ1-2
D: NA
V: TRBV6-5
size: NA

CDR3: CATSDSLITGELFF
J: TRBJ2-2
D: NA
V: TRBV24-1
size: NA

CDR3: CSARNLLAGGGGSYEQYF
J: TRBJ2-7
D: TRBD2
V: TRBV20-1
size: NA

CDR3: CASSLVGQGLDTQYF
J: TRBJ2-3
D: TRBD1
V: TRBV5-1
size: NA

CDR3: CASSLKWDEQFF
J: TRBJ2-1
D: NA
V: TRBV13
size: few

CDR3: CSASRWGGANTEAFF
J: TRBJ1-1
D: NA
V: TRBV20-1
size: few

CDR3: CSVSLGARTEAFF
J: TRBJ1-1
D: NA
V: TRBV29-1
size: NA

CDR3: CASSLGGGAYEQYF
J: TRBJ2-7
D: NA
V: TRBV28
size: few

CDR3: CASSEGTASTDTQYF
J: TRBJ2-3
D: NA
V: TRBV2
size: NA

CDR3: CASETQGNNSPLHF
J: TRBJ1-6
D: NA
V: TRBV28
size: NA

CDR3: CASSPGHMNTEAFF
J: TRBJ1-1
D: NA
V: TRBV3-1
size: NA

CDR3: CASSQTITRTRAQYF
J: TRBJ2-3
D: NA
V: TRBV4-1
size: NA

CDR3: CSAPGELFF
J: TRBJ2-2
D: NA
V: TRBV29-1
size: few

CDR3: CASSPPSGLTDTQYF
J: TRBJ2-3
D: TRBD2
V: TRBV11-2
size: NA

CDR3: CAWTHTGELFF
J: TRBJ2-2
D: NA
V: TRBV30
size: few

CDR3: CSAGGQGAITDTQYF
J: TRBJ2-3
D: TRBD1
V: TRBV20-1
size: NA

CDR3: CSVGDFYEQYF
J: TRBJ2-7
D: NA
V: TRBV29-1
size: NA

CDR3: CSVTGLATTGELFF
J: TRBJ2-2
D: TRBD2
V: TRBV29-1
size: few